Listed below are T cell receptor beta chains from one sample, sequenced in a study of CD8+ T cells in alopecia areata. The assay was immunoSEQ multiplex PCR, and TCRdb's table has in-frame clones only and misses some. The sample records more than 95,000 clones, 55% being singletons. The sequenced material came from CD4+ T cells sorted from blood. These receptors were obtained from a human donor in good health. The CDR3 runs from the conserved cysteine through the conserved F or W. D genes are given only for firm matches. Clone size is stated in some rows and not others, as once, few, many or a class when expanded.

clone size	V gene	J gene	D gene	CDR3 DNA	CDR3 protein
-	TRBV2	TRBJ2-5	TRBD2	TGTGCCAGCAGTGACAGGCCTAGCGGGCAGACCCAGTACTTC	CASSDRPSGQTQYF
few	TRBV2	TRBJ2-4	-	TGTGCCAGCCGTTCTTATTGGGGCATTCAGTACTTC	CASRSYWGIQYF
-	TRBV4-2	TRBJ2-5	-	TGTGCCAGCAGCCAAGGACACGTACAAGAGACCCAGTACTTC	CASSQGHVQETQYF
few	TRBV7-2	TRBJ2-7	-	TGTGCCAGCAGCTTAGCGCGTTACGAGCAGTACTTC	CASSLARYEQYF
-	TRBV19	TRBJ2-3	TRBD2	TGTGCCAGTAGTATACCTAGCGGGGCCTCAGATACGCAGTATTTT	CASSIPSGASDTQYF
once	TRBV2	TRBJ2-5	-	TGTGCCAGCAGTGAAGCGCTTGTCAGGGGTAAAGAGACCCAGTACTTC	CASSEALVRGKETQYF
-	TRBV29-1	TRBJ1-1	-	TGCAGCGTTGAAGAGGGATCCACTGAAGCTTTCTTT	CSVEEGSTEAFF
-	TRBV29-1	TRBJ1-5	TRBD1	TGCAGCGTTGCTAGGGGGCGAGATCAGCCCCAGCATTTT	CSVARGRDQPQHF
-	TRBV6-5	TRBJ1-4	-	TGTGCCAGCAGCTATACAGGGCTTAATGAAAAACTGTTTTTT	CASSYTGLNEKLFF
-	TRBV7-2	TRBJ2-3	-	TGTGCCAGCAGCTTAGCGCTAGGTGGGACCCTCCGATTAAACACAGATACGCAGTATTTT	CASSLALGGTLRLNTDTQYF
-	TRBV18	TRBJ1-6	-	TGTGCCAGCTCACCAACAAGCGGAGGGGGAGAGGTTAATTCACCCCTCCACTTT	CASSPTSGGGEVNSPLHF
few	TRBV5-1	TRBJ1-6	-	TGCGCCAGCAGCACCTCTAGGGGAAATTCACCCCTCCACTTT	CASSTSRGNSPLHF
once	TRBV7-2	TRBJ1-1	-	TGTGCCAGCAGCCCGCAGGGAGGGGGAACTGAAGCTTTCTTT	CASSPQGGGTEAFF
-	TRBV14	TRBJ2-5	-	TGTGCCAGCAGCCGACAGTTCCAAGAGACCCAGTACTTC	CASSRQFQETQYF
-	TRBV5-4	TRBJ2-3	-	TGTGCCAGCAGAAGAGATACGCAGTATTTT	CASRRDTQYF
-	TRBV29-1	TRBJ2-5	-	TGCAGCGTTGACCCGCTAGCGTTCCAAGAGACCCAGTACTTC	CSVDPLAFQETQYF
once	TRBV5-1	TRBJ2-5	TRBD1	TGCGCCAGCAGCGTCTCCCTGACAGGGGAAGAGACCCAGTACTTC	CASSVSLTGEETQYF
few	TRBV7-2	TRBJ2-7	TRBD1	TGTGCCAGCAGCTCACGGGACAGCTATGTACACGAGCAGTACTTC	CASSSRDSYVHEQYF
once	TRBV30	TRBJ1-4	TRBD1	TGTGCCTGGAGTGTATCCAGGGGGAGTGAAAAACTGTTTTTT	CAWSVSRGSEKLFF
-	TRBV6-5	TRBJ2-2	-	TGTGCCAGCAGTTCGTACGGCAGCACCGGGGAGCTGTTTTTT	CASSSYGSTGELFF
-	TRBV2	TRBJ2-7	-	TGTGCCAGCAGTGAAGCGCTTCGGAGGTCCGATTCCTACGAGCAGTACTTC	CASSEALRRSDSYEQYF
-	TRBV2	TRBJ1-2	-	TGTGCCAGCAGTGTTGTTTGGGTTGGTGGCTACACCTTC	CASSVVWVGGYTF
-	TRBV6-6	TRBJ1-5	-	TGTGCCAGCAGTCGAACCGACAGGAGCAATCAGCCCCAGCATTTT	CASSRTDRSNQPQHF
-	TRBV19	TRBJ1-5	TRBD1	TGTGCCAGTAGTATCTCCGGGACAGGAATCAATCAGCCCCAGCATTTT	CASSISGTGINQPQHF
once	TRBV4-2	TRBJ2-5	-	TGTGCCAGCAGCCAAGACATGGCTGTACAAGAGACCCAGTACTTC	CASSQDMAVQETQYF
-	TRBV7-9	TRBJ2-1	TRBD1	TGTGCCAGCAGCATCACAGAGACAGGGGGAAATACAAATGAGCAGTTCTTC	CASSITETGGNTNEQFF
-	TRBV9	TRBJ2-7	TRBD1	TGTGCCAGCAGCCCGAGGGGGCAGGGGGCGTCGTACGAGCAGTACTTC	CASSPRGQGASYEQYF
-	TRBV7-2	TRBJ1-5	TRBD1	TGTGCCAGCAGCGTTGACAGGGACCAGCCCCAGCATTTT	CASSVDRDQPQHF
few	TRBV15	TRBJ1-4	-	TGTGCCACCAGCAGCTGGACTGCTAGCACGGGAAAACTGTTTTTT	CATSSWTASTGKLFF
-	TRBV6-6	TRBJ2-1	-	TGTGCCAGCAGTTACTCGCAGCCTTACAATGAGCAGTTCTTC	CASSYSQPYNEQFF
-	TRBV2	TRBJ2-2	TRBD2	TGTGCCAGCAGGCGACTAGCGGACACCGGGGAGCTGTTTTTT	CASRRLADTGELFF
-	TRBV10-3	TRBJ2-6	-	TGTGCCATCAGCGGGGATGGAGGGGCCAACGTCCTGACTTTC	CAISGDGGANVLTF
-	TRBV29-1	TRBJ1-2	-	TGCAGCGTTGGGCTGACTAACTATGGCTACACCTTC	CSVGLTNYGYTF
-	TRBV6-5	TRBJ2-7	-	TGTGCCAGCCGACGAGGCTACGAGCAGTACTTC	CASRRGYEQYF
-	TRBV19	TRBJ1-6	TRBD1	TGTGCCAGCAAGGGACAGGGGGCCGCCGACCTCCACTTT	CASKGQGAADLHF
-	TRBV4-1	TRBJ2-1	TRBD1	TGCGCCAGCAGCCAAGATAGGGGTATAACCGGGACAGGGCGCCCCTCGGGGCAGTTCTTC	CASSQDRGITGTGRPSGQFF
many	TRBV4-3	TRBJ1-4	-	TGCGCCAGCAGCCAAGATTTAGACCGGTATGAAAAACTGTTTTTT	CASSQDLDRYEKLFF
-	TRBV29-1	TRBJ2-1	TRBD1	TGCAGCGTTGAAGCAGGGGGCCTCTACAATGAGCAGTTCTTC	CSVEAGGLYNEQFF
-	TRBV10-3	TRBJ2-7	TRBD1	TGTGCCATCTCGCTGGACAGGGCAGGCTACGAGCAGTACTTC	CAISLDRAGYEQYF
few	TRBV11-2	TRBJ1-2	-	TGTGCCACTCAGGGGCAGGCCGGCATGGGCTACACCTTC	CATQGQAGMGYTF
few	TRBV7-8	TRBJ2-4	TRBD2	TGTGCCAGCAGCCTAGTACACGGGGGGGAAGCCAAAAACATTCAGTACTTC	CASSLVHGGEAKNIQYF
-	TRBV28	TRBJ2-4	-	TGTGCCAGCACGGGAGCAGCCAAAAACATTCAGTACTTC	CASTGAAKNIQYF
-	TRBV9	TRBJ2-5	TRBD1	TGTGCCAGCAGCGTAACCGGCCGTGGGACAGGGGCTTTAGAGACCCAGTACTTC	CASSVTGRGTGALETQYF
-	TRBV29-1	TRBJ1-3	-	TGCAGCGTCGCCTTAGGGGACACCATATATTTT	CSVALGDTIYF
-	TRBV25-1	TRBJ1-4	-	TGTGCCAGCAGTGCCCGACAGCGAACTAATGAAAAACTGTTTTTT	CASSARQRTNEKLFF
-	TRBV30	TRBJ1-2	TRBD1	TGTGCCTGGAGCTACGGACAGGGCGGCTATGGCTACACCTTC	CAWSYGQGGYGYTF
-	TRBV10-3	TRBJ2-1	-	TGTGCCATCAGCGGGACCGCGGAGTCCTACAATGAGCAGTTCTTC	CAISGTAESYNEQFF
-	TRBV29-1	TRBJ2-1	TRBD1	TGCAGCGTCGCACAGGGGTTAGGTGAGCAGTTCTTC	CSVAQGLGEQFF
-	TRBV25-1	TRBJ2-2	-	TGTGCCAGCAGTCCTCGGACGGCCACCGGGGAGCTGTTTTTT	CASSPRTATGELFF
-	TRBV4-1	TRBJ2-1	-	TGCGCCAGCAGCCAAACCTACAATGAGCAGTTCTTC	CASSQTYNEQFF
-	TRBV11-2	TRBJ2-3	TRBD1	TGTGCCAGCAGCTCCGGGACAGGGCCTTGGGATACGCAGTATTTT	CASSSGTGPWDTQYF
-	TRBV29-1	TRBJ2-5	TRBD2	TGCAGCGTAGAACTGACTAGCAGGCAAGAGACCCAGTACTTC	CSVELTSRQETQYF
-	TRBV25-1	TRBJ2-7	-	TGTGCCAGCAGTGAATTCAGGGGAGAAATCTACGAGCAGTACTTC	CASSEFRGEIYEQYF
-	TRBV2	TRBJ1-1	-	TGTGCCAGCAGTGAACAGGGGCAGGGACGGGAAGCTTTCTTT	CASSEQGQGREAFF
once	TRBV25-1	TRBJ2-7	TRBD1	TGTGCCAGCAGTGATGAAGCCGGGACAGGGGCTTACGAGCAGTACTTC	CASSDEAGTGAYEQYF
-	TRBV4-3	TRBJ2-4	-	TGCGCCAGCAGCCAAGGATTCAAGCTGGGAGCCAAAAACATTCAGTACTTC	CASSQGFKLGAKNIQYF
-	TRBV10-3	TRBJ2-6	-	TGTGCCACCGCTGGGGTATCTGGGGCCAACGTCCTGACTTTC	CATAGVSGANVLTF
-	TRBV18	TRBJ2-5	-	TGTGCCAGCCGCGCGGGGCTCCAAGAGACCCAGTACTTC	CASRAGLQETQYF
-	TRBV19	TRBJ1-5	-	TGTGCCAGTAGCCCTAGCTGGGGAACCAGTCTGTGGCAGCCCCAGCATTTT	CASSPSWGTSLWQPQHF
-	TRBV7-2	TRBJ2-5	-	TGTGCCAGCAGCTTACAACCTCCTAGGCTAGCGCTACAAGAGACCCAGTACTTC	CASSLQPPRLALQETQYF